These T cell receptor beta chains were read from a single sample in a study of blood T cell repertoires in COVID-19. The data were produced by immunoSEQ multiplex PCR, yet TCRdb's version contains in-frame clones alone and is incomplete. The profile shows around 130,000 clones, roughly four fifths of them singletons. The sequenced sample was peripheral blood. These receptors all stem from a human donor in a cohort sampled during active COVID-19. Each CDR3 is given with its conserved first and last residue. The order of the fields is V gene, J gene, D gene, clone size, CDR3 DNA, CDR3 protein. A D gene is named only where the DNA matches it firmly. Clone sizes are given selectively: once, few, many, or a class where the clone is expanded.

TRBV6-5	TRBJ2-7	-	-	TGTGCCAGCAGTTACGGGACGGGAGAACGATTCGAGCAGTACTTC	CASSYGTGERFEQYF
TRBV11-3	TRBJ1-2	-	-	TGTGCCAGCAGCTTGGACGTACAGGTTGGCTACACCTTC	CASSLDVQVGYTF
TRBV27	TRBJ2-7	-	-	TGTGCCAGCAGACTGACTCCCTACTACGAGCAGTACTTC	CASRLTPYYEQYF
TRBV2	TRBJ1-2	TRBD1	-	TGTGCCAGCAAGCTGACAGGGACAGTTCGGAAATATGGCTACACCTTC	CASKLTGTVRKYGYTF
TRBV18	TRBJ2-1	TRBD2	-	TGTGCCAGCTCACCGCAGGGTCCCGGGACTAGCGGAAACAATGAGCAGTTCTTC	CASSPQGPGTSGNNEQFF
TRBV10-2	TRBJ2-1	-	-	TGCGCCAGCAGTGGGGCCGGGACTGATTACAATGAGCAGTTCTTC	CASSGAGTDYNEQFF
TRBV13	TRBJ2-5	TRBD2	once	TGTGCCAGCAGCTTCTCACTAGCGGGGCAAGAGACCCAGTACTTC	CASSFSLAGQETQYF
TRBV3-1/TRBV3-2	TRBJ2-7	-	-	TGTGCCAGCAGCCAAGATGTCCGCTCCTACGAGCAGTACTTC	CASSQDVRSYEQYF
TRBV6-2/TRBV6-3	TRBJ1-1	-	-	TGTGCCAGCAGTAAGCTACAGGGTTTGAACACTGAAGCTTTCTTT	CASSKLQGLNTEAFF
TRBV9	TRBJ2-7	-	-	TGTGCCAGCAGCGTAGGAGGGGGGGCCGCCTACGAGCAGTACTTC	CASSVGGGAAYEQYF